This entry lists 5 T cell receptor beta chains sequenced from one sample in a study of T-cell reconstitution after alpha-beta-depleted transplantation in children. The authors prepared the TCRbeta library with unique molecular identifiers. TCRdb ran MiXCR on the PCR reads and lists one entry per CDR3 protein. The data contain about 78,000 distinct CDR3 sequences, approximately 14% of them singletons. The specimen comprised PBMCs, mostly from graft donor cells, sampled 180 days after TCRalphabeta/CD19-depleted stem cell transplant. The receptors come from a male patient aged 2 to 10 who had a stem cell transplant for acute lymphoblastic leukemia, so the T cells may come from the graft donor.

This chain links TRBV20-1 with TRBJ2-5; D possibly corresponds to TRBD1 (5 bases). Trimming stripped 3 bases from V and 4 bases from J, with 12 bases between. The CDR3 sequence is 13 residues long. CDR1 is DFQATT and CDR2 is SNEGSKA in the germline V gene (reference sequence). The CDR3 sequence is CSARIRARETQYF. CDR3 coding DNA: TGCAGTGCTAGGATCAGGGCCCGAGAGACCCAGTACTTC.

The chain carries TRBV12-3 or TRBV12-4 and TRBJ2-2; TRBD1 is a possible D gene (6 bases). V lost 5 bases and J lost 2, with 12 bases in between. The CDR3 length is 15 residues. The CDR3 sequence is CASSHRDTNTGELFF. The CDR3 coding sequence is TGTGCCAGCAGTCACCGGGACACCAACACCGGGGAGCTGTTTTTT.

This clonotype was seen at least ten times. As DNA, the CDR3 is TGTGCCAGCAGCTTGGAGAGGATCTATGGCTACACCTTC. This sequence encodes CASSLERIYGYTF. This chain links TRBV5-6 with TRBJ1-2, with no clear D. Germline V gene lookup returns CDR1 SGHDT and CDR2 YYEEEE. The CDR3 sequence is 13 residues long. Trimming took off 0 bases at V and 4 bases at J, with 7 bases between the two ends.

This clonotype was found many times. DNA of the CDR3: TGTGCCATCAGTCGACAGGACCTCACAGATACGCAGTATTTT. Translating gives CAISRQDLTDTQYF. The chain employs TRBV10-3 and TRBJ2-3, with D possibly TRBD1 on 6 matching bases. The germline CDR1 and CDR2 sequences are ENHRY and SYGVKD. The CDR3 length is 14 residues. V was clipped by 5 bases and J by 2 bases, with 11 bases between them.

This chain connects TRBV7-6 to TRBJ1-2; 7 bases agree with TRBD1. The V segment lost 0 bases and the J segment 4 bases; nucleotides outside the gene matches: 14. The length of the CDR3 is 18 residues. Germline CDR1 is SGHVS and CDR2 is FNYEAQ. CDR3 protein: CASSLAPQGGAGSYGYTF. The DNA for the CDR3 is TGTGCCAGCAGCTTAGCCCCCCAGGGGGGCGCGGGTAGCTATGGCTACACCTTC.